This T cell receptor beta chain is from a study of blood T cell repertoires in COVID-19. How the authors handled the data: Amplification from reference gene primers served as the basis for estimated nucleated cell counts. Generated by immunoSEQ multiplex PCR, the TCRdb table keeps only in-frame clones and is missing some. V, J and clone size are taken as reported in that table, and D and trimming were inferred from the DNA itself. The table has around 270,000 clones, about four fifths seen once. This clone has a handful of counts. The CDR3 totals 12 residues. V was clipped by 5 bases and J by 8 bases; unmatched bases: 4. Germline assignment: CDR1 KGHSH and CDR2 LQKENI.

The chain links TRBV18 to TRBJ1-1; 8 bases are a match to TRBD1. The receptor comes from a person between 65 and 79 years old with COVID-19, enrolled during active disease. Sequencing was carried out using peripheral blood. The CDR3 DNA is TGTGCCAGCTCAAACGGACAGGGAGAAGCTTTCTTT. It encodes CASSNGQGEAFF.